This T cell receptor beta chain is from a study of molecular identifiers for immune sequencing clone quantification (dated by TCRdb to the late 2010s). Background on the whole study: For a replicate experiment, RNA from roughly 21,000 or 96,000 naive CD8 T cells was divided into five aliquots, of which four were sequenced. CD8 T cells were used in a methods study to benchmark molecular-identifier clustering-based TCR repertoire sequencing (MIDCIRS) and TCR RNA copy counting.

General findings and caveats noted by the study authors: In CMV-specific effector cells, clones with more than 20 RNA copies contained over 98% of molecules, whereas in naive cells such clones contained under 1% of molecules. Even against a background of about 960,000 naive CD8 T cells, spiked-in Jurkat TCR RNA amounting to a single cell's worth was reported to be detectable. The naive libraries included spiked-in Jurkat TCR RNA (more than nine copies' worth), and this Jurkat TCR RNA is not part of the donor repertoire. When barcode sub-clustering was left out, chimeric consensus sequences inflated TCR diversity, with chimeras reaching as high as 47%. Modeling gave roughly 2.9 recovered TCR RNA copies per cell versus around 10 by digital PCR, implying roughly 29% capture efficiency. Highly expanded clone sizes could be underestimated if identical TCR molecules share a barcode.

According to the germline V gene (reference sequence), CDR1 reads MNHEY and CDR2 reads SMNVEV. For this chain, trimming is 5 bases at the V end and 5 bases at the J end, and the number of junction bases without a gene match is 9. The CDR3 contains 14 residues, cysteine and phenylalanine counted. Only the CDR3 region is kept as DNA, spanning 42 bases read in frame from base 1. This clonotype was counted between two and nine times. This receptor's antigen is unknown. The record has no base qualities; no much larger clone is one base away. The method behind the library was PCR. Sequencing used a NextSeq 500. Bulk TCR libraries were generated as previously described, with the TCR primers listed in Table S5 used. Purification of total RNA was performed with the Qiagen AllPrep DNA/RNA kit. Reads from multiple sequencing runs of the same library were pooled before analysis. As for how the authors treated the data: Reads were retained only if the reads had an exact TCR constant sequence, and the retained reads were trimmed to 150 nt and grouped according to their 12-nt molecular barcodes. Within each barcode group, reads were sub-clustered at a 15% Levenshtein threshold, and quality-weighted consensus sequences were built per RNA molecule. Non-functional sequences were excluded, and lower-count sequences lying one edit away from another sequence were also excluded. Barcode sub-clusters with fewer than 20% of the maximum read count were removed, based on fitting two negative binomial distributions. TCRdb's own reprocessing of the public reads used fastp at Q25 and MiXCR and kept productive beta chains. Every CDR3 protein is listed once, alongside the most common genes and DNA of its rows. None of the V and J calls come from the authors' own analysis; TCRdb made them. For this sample there are some 680,000 distinct CDR3 sequences; about 25% appear just once. In total, the top ten clones hold 0.7% to 0.95% of the sample.

Naive CD8 T cell libraries were made from about 20,000 to 1,000,000 sorted cells using 10%, 30% or 50% of purified RNA. On a BD FACSAria II, naive CD8 T cells were FACS-sorted as CD8+CD4-CCR7+CD45RA+ and collected into RLT Plus buffer. Around 10 TCR copies' worth of Jurkat RNA were spiked into 20,000-1,000,000 naive CD8 T cell samples to test detection sensitivity. Enrichment of CD8 T cells was done with RosetteSep CD8+ T Cell Enrichment Cocktail plus Ficoll-Paque, and ACK red cell lysis came afterward. The sample consisted of naive CD8+ T cells from blood, with Jurkat cell RNA spiked in. Sample cell subset or site, as interpreted from the label and publication: FACS-sorted CD8+CD4-CCR7+CD45RA+ naive T cells. The clonotype comes from a human donor in good health. Some libraries in this study had Jurkat cell RNA spiked in. In this chain, TRBV27 is recombined with TRBJ2-7; 7 central nucleotides agree with TRBD1. The CDR3 protein sequence reads: CASSPVGQSHEQYF. The sequence in DNA is TGTGCCAGCAGTCCGGTGGGACAGTCTCACGAGCAGTACTTC.